This TCR beta chain was profiled in a study of CD4+ T cells in melanoma. To note about this clone: Its antigen remains unknown.

Study-wide results and caveats: CD8+ T cell, macrophage and B cell function reportedly correlated with neoantigen-specific CD4+ T cells. Reportedly, melanoma neoantigen-specific CD4+ T cells showed varied differentiation states.

Method: immunoSEQ multiplex PCR; TCRdb's copy keeps in-frame clones and lacks some. In the table there are thousands of clones, around 66% of which are singletons. V was cut by 0 bases and J by 1 base, with 7 bases left in between. The CDR3 loop spans 14 amino acids. Germline V gives CDR1 LGHDT, CDR2 YNNKEL (reference sequence). This sequence joins TRBV3-1 (or the pseudogene TRBV3-2) and TRBJ2-7; D unclear. Source material: cells from a culture (not recorded whether cultured in vitro). This receptor was taken from a human donor with melanoma. The CDR3 DNA follows: TGTGCCAGCAGCCAAGAGTACGGTTCCTACGAGCAGTACTTC. Protein: CASSQEYGSYEQYF.